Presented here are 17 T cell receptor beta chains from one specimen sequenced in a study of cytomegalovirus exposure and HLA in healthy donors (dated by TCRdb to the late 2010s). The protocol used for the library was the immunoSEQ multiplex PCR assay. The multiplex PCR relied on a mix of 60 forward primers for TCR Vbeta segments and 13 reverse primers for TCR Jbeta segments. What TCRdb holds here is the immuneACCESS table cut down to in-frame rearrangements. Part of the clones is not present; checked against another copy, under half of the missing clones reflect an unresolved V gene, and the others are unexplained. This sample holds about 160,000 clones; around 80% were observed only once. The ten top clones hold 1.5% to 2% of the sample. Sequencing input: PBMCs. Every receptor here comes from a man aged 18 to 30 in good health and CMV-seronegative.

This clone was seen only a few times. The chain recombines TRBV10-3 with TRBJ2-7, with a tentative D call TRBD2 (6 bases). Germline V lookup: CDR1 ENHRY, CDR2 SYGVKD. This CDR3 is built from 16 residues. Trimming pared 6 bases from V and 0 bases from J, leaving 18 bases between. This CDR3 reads CAISRSLAKSSYEQYF. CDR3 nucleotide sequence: TGTGCCATCAGCAGGAGCCTAGCGAAGAGCTCCTACGAGCAGTACTTC.

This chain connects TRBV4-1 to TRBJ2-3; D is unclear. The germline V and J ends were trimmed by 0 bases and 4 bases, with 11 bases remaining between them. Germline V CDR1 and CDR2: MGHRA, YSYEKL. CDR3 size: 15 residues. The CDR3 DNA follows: TGCGCCAGCAGCCAAGAAAATCGGTTTGCAGATACGCAGTATTTT. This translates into CASSQENRFADTQYF.

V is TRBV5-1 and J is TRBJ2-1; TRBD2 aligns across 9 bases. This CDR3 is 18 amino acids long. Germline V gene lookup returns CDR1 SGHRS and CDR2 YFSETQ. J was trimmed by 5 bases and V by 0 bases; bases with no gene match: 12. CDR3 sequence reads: CASSLGSSGAGSHNEQFF. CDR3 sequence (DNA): TGCGCCAGCAGCTTGGGATCTAGCGGGGCAGGGTCCCACAATGAGCAGTTCTTC.

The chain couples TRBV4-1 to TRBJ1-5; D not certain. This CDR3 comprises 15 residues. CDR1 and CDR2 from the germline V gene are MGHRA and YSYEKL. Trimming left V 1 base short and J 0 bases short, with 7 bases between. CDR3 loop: CASSQGRNSNQPQHF. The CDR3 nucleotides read TGCGCCAGCAGCCAAGGGAGGAATAGCAATCAGCCCCAGCATTTT.

The CDR3 sequence: CASSVGTGWTDTQYF. For the CDR3, the DNA is TGTGCCAGCAGCGTAGGTACAGGGTGGACAGATACGCAGTATTTT. This chain links TRBV9 with TRBJ2-3; D may be TRBD1 (6 bases). CDR3 length: 15 residues. Germline V gene lookup returns CDR1 SGDLS and CDR2 YYNGEE. V was pared by 0 bases and J by 3 bases, with 11 bases between.

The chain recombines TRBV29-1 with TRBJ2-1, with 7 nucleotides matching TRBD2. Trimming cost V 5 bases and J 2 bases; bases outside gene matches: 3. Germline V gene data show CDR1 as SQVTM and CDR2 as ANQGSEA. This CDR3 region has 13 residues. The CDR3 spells CSVPGLTYNEQFF. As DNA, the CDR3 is TGCAGCGTTCCGGGACTAACCTACAATGAGCAGTTCTTC.

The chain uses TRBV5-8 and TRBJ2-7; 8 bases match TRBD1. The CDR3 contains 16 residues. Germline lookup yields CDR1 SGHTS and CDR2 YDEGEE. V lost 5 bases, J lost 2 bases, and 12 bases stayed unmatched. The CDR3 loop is CASRDRTGRSPYEQYF. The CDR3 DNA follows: TGTGCCAGCAGGGACCGGACAGGGAGGTCTCCCTACGAGCAGTACTTC. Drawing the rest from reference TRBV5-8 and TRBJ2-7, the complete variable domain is EAGVTQSPTHLIKTRGQQATLRCSPISGHTSVYWYQQALGLGLQFLLWYDEGEERNRGNFPPRFSGRQFPNYSSELNVNALELEDSALYLCASRDRTGRSPYEQYFGPGTRLTVT.

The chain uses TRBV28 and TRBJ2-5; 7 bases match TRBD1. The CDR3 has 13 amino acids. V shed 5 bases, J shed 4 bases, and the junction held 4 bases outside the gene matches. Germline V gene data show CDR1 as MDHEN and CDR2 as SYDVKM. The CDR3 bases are TGTGCCAGCAGTGCGACAGGGTTAGAGACCCAGTACTTC. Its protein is CASSATGLETQYF.

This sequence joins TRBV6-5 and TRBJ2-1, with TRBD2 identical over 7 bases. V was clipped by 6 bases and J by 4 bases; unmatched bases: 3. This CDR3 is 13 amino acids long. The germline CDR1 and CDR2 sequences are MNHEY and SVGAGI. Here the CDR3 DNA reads TGTGCCAGCAGACAACTAGCGTACAATGAGCAGTTCTTC. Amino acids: CASRQLAYNEQFF.

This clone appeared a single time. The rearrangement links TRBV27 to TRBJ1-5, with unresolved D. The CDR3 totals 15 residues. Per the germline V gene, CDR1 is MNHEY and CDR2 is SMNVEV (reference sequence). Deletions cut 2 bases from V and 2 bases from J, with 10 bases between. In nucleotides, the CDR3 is TGTGCCAGCAGTTTAGGAGTACAAGGCAATCAGCCCCAGCATTTT. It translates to CASSLGVQGNQPQHF.

The DNA for the CDR3 is TGTGCCAGCAGCGCAGGACTTCAACCCTACGAGCAGTACTTC. This encodes CASSAGLQPYEQYF. The chain joins TRBV9 to TRBJ2-7, with D possibly TRBD2 on 5 matching bases. Trimming pared 3 bases from V and 2 bases from J, leaving 12 bases between. Germline-derived CDR1 and CDR2 are SGDLS and YYNGEE. The CDR3 is 14 amino acids.

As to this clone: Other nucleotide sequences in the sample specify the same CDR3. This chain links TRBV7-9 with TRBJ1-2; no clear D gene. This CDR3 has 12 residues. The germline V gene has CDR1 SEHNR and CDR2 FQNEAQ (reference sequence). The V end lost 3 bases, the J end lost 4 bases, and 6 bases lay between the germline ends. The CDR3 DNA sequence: TGTGCCAGCAGCTTGGCCCTCTATGGCTACACCTTC. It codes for CASSLALYGYTF.

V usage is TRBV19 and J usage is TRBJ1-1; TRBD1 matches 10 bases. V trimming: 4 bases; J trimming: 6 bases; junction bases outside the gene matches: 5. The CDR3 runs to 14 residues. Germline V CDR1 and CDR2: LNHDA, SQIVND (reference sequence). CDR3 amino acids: CASSTGTGDPEAFF. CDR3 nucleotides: TGTGCCAGTAGTACCGGGACAGGGGATCCTGAAGCTTTCTTT.

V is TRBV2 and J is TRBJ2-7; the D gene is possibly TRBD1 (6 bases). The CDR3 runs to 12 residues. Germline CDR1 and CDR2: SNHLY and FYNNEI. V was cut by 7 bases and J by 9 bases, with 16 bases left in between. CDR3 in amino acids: CASTLAQGWQYF. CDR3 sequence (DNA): TGTGCCAGCACCCTGGCCCAGGGGTGGCAGTACTTC. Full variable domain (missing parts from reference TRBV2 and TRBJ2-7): EPEVTQTPSHQVTQMGQEVILRCVPISNHLYFYWYRQILGQKVEFLVSFYNNEISEKSEIFDDQFSVERPDGSNFTLKIRSTKLEDSAMYFCASTLAQGWQYFGPGTRLTVT.

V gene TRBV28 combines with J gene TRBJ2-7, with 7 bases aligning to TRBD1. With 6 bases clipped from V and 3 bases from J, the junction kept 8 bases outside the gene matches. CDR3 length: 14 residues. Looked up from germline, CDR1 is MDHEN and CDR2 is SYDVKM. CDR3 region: CASRGTVPGYEQYF. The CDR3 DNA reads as TGTGCCAGCAGGGGGACAGTCCCAGGCTACGAGCAGTACTTC.

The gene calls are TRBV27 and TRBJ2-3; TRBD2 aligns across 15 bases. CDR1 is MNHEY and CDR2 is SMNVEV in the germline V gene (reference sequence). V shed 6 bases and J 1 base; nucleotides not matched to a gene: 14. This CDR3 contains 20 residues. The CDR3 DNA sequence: TGTGCCAGCAGGCCCATGCGACCGGGACTAGCGGGGGGCGGCACAGATACGCAGTATTTT. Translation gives CASRPMRPGLAGGGTDTQYF.

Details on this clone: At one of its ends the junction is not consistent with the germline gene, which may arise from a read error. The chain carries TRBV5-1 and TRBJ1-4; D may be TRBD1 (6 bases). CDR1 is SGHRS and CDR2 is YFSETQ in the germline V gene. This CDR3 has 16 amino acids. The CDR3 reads CASSLEGGGTDEKLFF. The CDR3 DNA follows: TGCGCCAGCAGCTTGGAGGGAGGGGGAACTGATGAAAAACTGTTTTTT.